What follows describes a single T cell receptor beta chain. The sample belongs to a study of blood T cell repertoires in COVID-19. Study details: Both acute and convalescent COVID-19 samples were obtained from the United States, Italy and Spain.

The table came from immunoSEQ multiplex PCR; TCRdb's copy has only in-frame clones and leaves some out. This sample yields some 160,000 clones, of which about nine tenths are seen a single time; roughly 5% belongs to the top ten. There are 13 residues in the CDR3. Germline CDR1 SGHTA, CDR2 FQGNSA. Trimming at V came to 3 bases and at J to 16 bases, leaving 8 bases not matched to a gene. The V gene is TRBV7-2, the J gene TRBJ1-6; 8 bases are a match to TRBD1. This clonotype was obtained from a young man with COVID-19, enrolled during active disease. The sample was peripheral blood. The CDR3 DNA reads as TGTGCCAGCAGCTTGCAACTACAGGGGGTTCTCCACTTT. Translated: CASSLQLQGVLHF. Supplemented by reference TRBV7-2 and TRBJ1-6, the full variable domain reads GAGVSQSPSNKVTEKGKDVELRCDPISGHTALYWYRQSLGQGLEFLIYFQGNSAPDKSGLPSDRFSAERTGGSVSTLTIQRTQQEDSAVYLCASSLQLQGVLHFGNGTRLTVT.